This TCR beta chain was observed in a study of CD8 T cells in Susac syndrome. The sequenced target, TCR beta, came from blood CD8+ and CD4+ T cells. An amount of RNA that ranged from roughly 0.5 to 1 ug was reverse transcribed with random hexamers. The amplification used immunoSEQ multiplex PCR on TCR beta CDR3; it spanned 54 Vbeta and 13 Jbeta. TCRdb passed the immunoSEQ multiplex PCR reads through MiXCR, listing each CDR3 protein once. The sample lists approximately 46,000 distinct CDR3 sequences, about 91% occurring once. V trimming: 4 bases; J trimming: 0 bases; junction bases outside the gene matches: 5. The CDR3 totals 15 residues. Per germline, CDR1 MNHEY and CDR2 SVGAGI.

The sample was CD8+ T cells from PBMCs. The chain recombines TRBV6-5 with TRBJ2-7; TRBD2 matches 8 bases. This clonotype was obtained from a human donor in good health. CDR3 amino acids: CASSFGTSTSYEQYF. The CDR3 bases are TGTGCCAGCAGTTTCGGGACTAGTACCTCCTACGAGCAGTACTTC.